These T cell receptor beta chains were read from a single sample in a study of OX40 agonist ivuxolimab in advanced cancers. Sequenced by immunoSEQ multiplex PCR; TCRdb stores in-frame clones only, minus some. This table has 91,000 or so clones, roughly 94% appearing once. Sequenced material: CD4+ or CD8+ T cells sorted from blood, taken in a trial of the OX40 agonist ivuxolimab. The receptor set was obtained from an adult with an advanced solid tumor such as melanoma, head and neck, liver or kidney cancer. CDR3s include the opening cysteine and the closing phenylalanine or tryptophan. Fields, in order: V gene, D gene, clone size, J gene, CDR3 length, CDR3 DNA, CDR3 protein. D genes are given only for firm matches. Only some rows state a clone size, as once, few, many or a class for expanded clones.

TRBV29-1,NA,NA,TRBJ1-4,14,TGCAGCGTTGGGGCCGGCGGGGTTTCCGAAAAACTGTTTTTT,CSVGAGGVSEKLFF
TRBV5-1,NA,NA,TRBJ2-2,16,TGCGCCAGCAGCTCCCGGGGCACCCCCCCGACCGGGGAGCTGTTTTTT,CASSSRGTPPTGELFF
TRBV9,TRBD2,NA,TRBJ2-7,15,TGTGCCAGCAGCGGTCGACTAGCGGGGGCGTCCGAGCAGTACTTC,CASSGRLAGASEQYF
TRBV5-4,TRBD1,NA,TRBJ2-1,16,TGTGCCAGCAGCTGGAAGACAGGGCGATCCTACAATGAGCAGTTCTTC,CASSWKTGRSYNEQFF
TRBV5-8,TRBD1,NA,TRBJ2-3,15,TGTGCCAGCAGCCACGACAGGGGCCGCACAGATACGCAGTATTTT,CASSHDRGRTDTQYF
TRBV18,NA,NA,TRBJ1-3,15,TGTGCCAGCTCACCACCGAGTCGCTCTGGAAACACCATATATTTT,CASSPPSRSGNTIYF
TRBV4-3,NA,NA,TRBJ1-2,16,TGCGCCAGCAGCCAAGATAACCCCGTCGGAGCATATGGCTACACCTTC,CASSQDNPVGAYGYTF
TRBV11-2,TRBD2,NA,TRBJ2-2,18,TGTGCCAGCAGCCACCTCCCGGGACTAGCGGGGGGGACCGGGGAGCTGTTTTTT,CASSHLPGLAGGTGELFF
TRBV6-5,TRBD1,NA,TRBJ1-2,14,TGTGCCAGCAGAAAACCTCAGGGGGACTATGGCTACACCTTC,CASRKPQGDYGYTF
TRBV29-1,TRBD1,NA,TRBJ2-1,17,TGCAGCGTTGGAGGAGAATTGGACAGGGGTTTATACAATGAGCAGTTCTTC,CSVGGELDRGLYNEQFF
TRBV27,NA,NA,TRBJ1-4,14,TGTGCCAGCAGACAGGCGTCGGCCGGCGAAAAACTGTTTTTT,CASRQASAGEKLFF
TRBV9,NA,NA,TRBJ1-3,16,TGTGCCAGCAGCGTAGCTCTCGGGGAAAGCGGAAACACCATATATTTT,CASSVALGESGNTIYF
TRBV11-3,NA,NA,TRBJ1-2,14,TGTGCCAGCAGCTTAGATCCAGGGATCCATGGCTACACCTTC,CASSLDPGIHGYTF
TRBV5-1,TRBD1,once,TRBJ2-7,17,TGCGCCAGCAGCTTGAAGGGACAGGGGGCCGAAACCTACGAGCAGTACTTC,CASSLKGQGAETYEQYF
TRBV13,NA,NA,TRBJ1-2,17,TGTGCCAGCAGTTTGTTCCTGCAGGAGCCTGTTAACTATGGCTACACCTTC,CASSLFLQEPVNYGYTF
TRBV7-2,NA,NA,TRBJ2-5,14,TGTGCCAGCAGCTTAGCGGGGACCCAAGAGACCCAGTACTTC,CASSLAGTQETQYF